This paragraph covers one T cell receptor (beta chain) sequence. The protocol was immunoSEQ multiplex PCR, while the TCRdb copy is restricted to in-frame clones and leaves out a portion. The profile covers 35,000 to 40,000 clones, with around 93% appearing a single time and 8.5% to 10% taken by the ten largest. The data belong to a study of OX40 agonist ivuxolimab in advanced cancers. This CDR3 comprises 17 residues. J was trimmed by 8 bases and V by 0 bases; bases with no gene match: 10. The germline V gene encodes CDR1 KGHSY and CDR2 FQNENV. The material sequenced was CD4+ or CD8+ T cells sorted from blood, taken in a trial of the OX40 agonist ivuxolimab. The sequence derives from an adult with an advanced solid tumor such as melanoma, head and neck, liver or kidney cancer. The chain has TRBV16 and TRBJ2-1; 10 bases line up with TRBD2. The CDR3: CASSQSYASGRFDEQFF. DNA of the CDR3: TGTGCCAGCAGCCAATCGTATGCTAGCGGGAGATTCGATGAGCAGTTCTTC.